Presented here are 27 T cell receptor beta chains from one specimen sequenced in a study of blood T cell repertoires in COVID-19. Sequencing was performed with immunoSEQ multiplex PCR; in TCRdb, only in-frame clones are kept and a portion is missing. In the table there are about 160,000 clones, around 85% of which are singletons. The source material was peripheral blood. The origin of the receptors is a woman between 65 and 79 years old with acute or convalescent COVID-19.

The CDR3 loop reads CASSLHGTENYNEQFF. CDR3 nucleotides: TGTGCCAGCAGTTTACACGGGACAGAGAACTACAATGAGCAGTTCTTC. The V and J genes are TRBV9 and TRBJ2-1; 7 nucleotides match TRBD1. Germline V gene data show CDR1 as SGDLS and CDR2 as YYNGEE. With V trimmed by 5 bases and J by 3 bases, 11 bases remained unmatched. This CDR3 region has 16 residues.

The chain's CDR3 is CASSPNRGGEQFF. In DNA, the CDR3 is TGTGCCAGCAGTCCAAACAGGGGGGGTGAGCAGTTCTTC. V gene TRBV6-6 combines with J gene TRBJ2-1; a possible D gene is TRBD1 (8 bases). V was cut by 5 bases and J by 9 bases, with 14 bases left in between. CDR1 and CDR2 from the germline V gene are MNHNY and SVGAGI (reference sequence). The CDR3 is 13 amino acids.

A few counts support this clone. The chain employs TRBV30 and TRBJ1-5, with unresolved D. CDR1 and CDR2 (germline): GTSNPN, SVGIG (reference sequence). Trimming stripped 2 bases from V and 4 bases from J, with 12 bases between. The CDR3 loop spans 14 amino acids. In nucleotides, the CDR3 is TGTGCCTGGAGTCCCAGGCCGATAAATCAGCCCCAGCATTTT. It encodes CAWSPRPINQPQHF.

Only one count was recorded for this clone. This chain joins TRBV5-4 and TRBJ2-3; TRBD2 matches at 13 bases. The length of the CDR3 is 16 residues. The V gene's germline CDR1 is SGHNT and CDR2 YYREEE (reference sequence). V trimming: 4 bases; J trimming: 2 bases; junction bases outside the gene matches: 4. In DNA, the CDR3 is TGTGCCAGCAGCAGGGGACTAGCGGGATTCACAGATACGCAGTATTTT. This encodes CASSRGLAGFTDTQYF.

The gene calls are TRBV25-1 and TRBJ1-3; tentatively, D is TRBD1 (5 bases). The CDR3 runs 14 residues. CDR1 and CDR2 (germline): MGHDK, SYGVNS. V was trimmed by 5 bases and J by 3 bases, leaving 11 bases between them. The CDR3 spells CASSTRDSGNTIYF. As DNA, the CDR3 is TGTGCCAGCAGTACGAGAGACAGTGGAAACACCATATATTTT.

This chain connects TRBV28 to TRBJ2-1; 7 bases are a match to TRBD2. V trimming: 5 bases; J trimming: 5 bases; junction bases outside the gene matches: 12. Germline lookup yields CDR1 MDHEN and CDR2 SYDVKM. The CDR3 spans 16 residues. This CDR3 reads CASSTSPGLDHNEQFF. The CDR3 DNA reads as TGTGCCAGCAGTACCTCCCCCGGACTAGACCACAATGAGCAGTTCTTC.

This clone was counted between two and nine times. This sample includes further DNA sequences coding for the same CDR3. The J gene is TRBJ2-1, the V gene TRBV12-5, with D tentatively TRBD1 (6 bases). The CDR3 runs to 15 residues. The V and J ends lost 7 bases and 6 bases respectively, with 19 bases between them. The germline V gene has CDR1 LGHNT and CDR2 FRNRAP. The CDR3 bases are TGTGCTAGTGCCCCAGACAGGTCAAACTTCAATGAGCAGTTCTTC. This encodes CASAPDRSNFNEQFF. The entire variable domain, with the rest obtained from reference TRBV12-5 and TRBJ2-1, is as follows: DARVTQTPRHKVTEMGQEVTMRCQPILGHNTVFWYRQTMMQGLELLAYFRNRAPLDDSGMPKDRFSAEMPDATLATLKIQPSEPRDSAVYFCASAPDRSNFNEQFFGPGTRLTVL.

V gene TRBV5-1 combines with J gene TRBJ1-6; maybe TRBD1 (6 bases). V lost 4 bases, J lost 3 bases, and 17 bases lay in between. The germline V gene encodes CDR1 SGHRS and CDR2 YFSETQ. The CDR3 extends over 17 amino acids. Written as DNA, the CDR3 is TGCGCCAGCAGCGCGGACAAACAGGGAATCTATAATTCACCCCTCCACTTT. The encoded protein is CASSADKQGIYNSPLHF. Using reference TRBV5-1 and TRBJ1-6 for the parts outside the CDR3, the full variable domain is KAGVTQTPRYLIKTRGQQVTLSCSPISGHRSVSWYQQTPGQGLQFLFEYFSETQRNKGNFPGRFSGRQFSNSRSEMNVSTLELGDSALYLCASSADKQGIYNSPLHFGNGTRLTVT.

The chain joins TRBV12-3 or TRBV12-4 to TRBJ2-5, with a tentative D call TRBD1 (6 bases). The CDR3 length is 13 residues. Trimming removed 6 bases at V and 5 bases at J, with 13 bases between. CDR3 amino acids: CASSPQGKETQYF. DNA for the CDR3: TGTGCCAGCAGCCCTCAGGGGAAGGAGACCCAGTACTTC.

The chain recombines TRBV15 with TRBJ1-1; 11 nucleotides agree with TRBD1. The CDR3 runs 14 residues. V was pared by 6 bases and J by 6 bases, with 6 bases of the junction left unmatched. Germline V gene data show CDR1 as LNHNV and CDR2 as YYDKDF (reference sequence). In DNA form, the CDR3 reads TGTGCCACCAGAAGGACAGGGGGCGTCCCTGAAGCTTTCTTT. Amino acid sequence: CATRRTGGVPEAFF.

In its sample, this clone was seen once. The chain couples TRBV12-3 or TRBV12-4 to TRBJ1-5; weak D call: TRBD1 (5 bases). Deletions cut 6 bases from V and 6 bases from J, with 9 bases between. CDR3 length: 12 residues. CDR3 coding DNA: TGTGCCAGCAGGACCAGGGCTCAGCCCCAGCATTTT. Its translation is CASRTRAQPQHF.

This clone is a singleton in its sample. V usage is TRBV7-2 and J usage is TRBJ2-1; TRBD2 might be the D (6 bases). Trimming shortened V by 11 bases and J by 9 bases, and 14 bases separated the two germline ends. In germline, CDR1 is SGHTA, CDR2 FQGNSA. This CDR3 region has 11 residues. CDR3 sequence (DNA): TGTGCCGCGGGGAGAGCGGGTGAGCAGTTCTTC. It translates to CAAGRAGEQFF.

CDR3 sequence (DNA): TGTGCCTGGAGTTTGGGTCAGGCTACTAGCACAGATACGCAGTATTTT. It specifies CAWSLGQATSTDTQYF. The rearrangement joins TRBV30 to TRBJ2-3; D is undetermined. This CDR3 region has 16 residues. The germline V gene encodes CDR1 GTSNPN and CDR2 SVGIG (reference sequence). V was shortened by 2 bases and J by 0 bases, with 15 bases between the two germline ends.

In DNA, the CDR3 is TGTGCCAGCAGGGAAGGGACTAGCGGTTATAATGAGCAGTTCTTC. Its protein is CASREGTSGYNEQFF. V is TRBV6-4 and J is TRBJ2-1, with 11 nucleotides matching TRBD2. The CDR3 covers 15 residues. Germline values: CDR1 MRHNA, CDR2 SNTAGT. V shed 6 bases, J shed 7 bases, and the junction held 8 bases outside the gene matches.

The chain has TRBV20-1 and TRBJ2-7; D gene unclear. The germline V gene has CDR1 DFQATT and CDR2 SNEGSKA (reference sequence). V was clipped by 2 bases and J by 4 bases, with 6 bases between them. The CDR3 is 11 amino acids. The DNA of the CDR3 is TGCAGTGCTAGATTCAGTTACGAGCAGTACTTC. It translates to CSARFSYEQYF.

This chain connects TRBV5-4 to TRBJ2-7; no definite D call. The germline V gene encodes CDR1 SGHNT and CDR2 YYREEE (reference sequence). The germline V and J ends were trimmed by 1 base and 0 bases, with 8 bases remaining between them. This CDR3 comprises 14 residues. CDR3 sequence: CASSLYQYSYEQYF. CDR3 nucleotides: TGTGCCAGCAGCTTGTACCAGTACTCCTACGAGCAGTACTTC.

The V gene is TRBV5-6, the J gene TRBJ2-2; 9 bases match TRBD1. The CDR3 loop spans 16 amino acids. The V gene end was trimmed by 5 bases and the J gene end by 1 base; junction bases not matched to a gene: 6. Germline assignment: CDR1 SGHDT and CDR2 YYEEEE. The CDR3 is CASSQYRGRNTGELFF. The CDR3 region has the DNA TGTGCCAGCAGTCAATACAGGGGGCGGAACACCGGGGAGCTGTTTTTT.

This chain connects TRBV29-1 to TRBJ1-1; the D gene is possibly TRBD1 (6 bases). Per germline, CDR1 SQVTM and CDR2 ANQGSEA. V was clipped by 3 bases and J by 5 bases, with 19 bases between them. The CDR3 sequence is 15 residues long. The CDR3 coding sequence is TGCAGCGTTGAGGTTTTCGGTACAGGGAGAACTGAAGCTTTCTTT. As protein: CSVEVFGTGRTEAFF.

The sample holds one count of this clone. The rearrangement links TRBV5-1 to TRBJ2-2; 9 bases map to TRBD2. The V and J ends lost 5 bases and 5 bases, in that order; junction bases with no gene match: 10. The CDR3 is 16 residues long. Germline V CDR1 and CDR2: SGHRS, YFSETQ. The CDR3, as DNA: TGCGCCAGCAGACCCTGGCTAGCGGGATCTACCGGGGAGCTGTTTTTT. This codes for CASRPWLAGSTGELFF.

The CDR3 protein is CASSAPQGDTQNTEAFF. In DNA, the CDR3 is TGTGCCAGCAGCGCCCCCCAAGGGGACACACAGAACACTGAAGCTTTCTTT. The chain couples TRBV9 to TRBJ1-1; D possibly corresponds to TRBD1 (6 bases). The CDR3 runs to 17 residues. V lost 3 bases, J lost 1 base, and 19 bases lay in between. From germline, CDR1 is SGDLS and CDR2 YYNGEE.

The CDR3 bases are TGTGCCATCAGTGAGTCAGGGAGCGGGGGAAGGTACCAAGAGACCCAGTACTTC. It yields the protein CAISESGSGGRYQETQYF. This sequence joins TRBV10-3 and TRBJ2-5, with TRBD2 matching 8 bases. Germline CDR1 and CDR2: ENHRY and SYGVKD. The CDR3 runs 18 residues. Losses at the gene ends were 0 bases for V and 0 bases for J; bases not matched to a gene: 9.

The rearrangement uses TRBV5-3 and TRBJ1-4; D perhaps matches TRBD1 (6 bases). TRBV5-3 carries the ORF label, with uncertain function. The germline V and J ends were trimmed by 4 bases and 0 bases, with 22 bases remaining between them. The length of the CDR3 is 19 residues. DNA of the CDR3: TGTGCCAGAAGCCAAAAACTAGACAGGTATCTTCCAACTAATGAAAAACTGTTTTTT. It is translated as CARSQKLDRYLPTNEKLFF.

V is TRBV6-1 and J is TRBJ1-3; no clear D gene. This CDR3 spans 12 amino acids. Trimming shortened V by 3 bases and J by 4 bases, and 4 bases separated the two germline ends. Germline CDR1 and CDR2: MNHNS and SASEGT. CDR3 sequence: CASSERGNTIYF. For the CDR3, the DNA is TGTGCCAGCAGTGAGAGAGGAAACACCATATATTTT.

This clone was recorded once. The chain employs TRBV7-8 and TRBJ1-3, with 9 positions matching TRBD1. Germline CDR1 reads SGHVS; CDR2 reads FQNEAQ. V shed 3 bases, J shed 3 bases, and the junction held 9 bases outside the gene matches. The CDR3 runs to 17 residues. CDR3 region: CASSLLPGTGYGNTIYF. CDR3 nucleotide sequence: TGTGCCAGCAGCTTGTTGCCGGGGACAGGGTATGGAAACACCATATATTTT.

The CDR3 is CASSPPSLREQYF. CDR3 DNA: TGTGCCAGCTCACCACCGTCCCTCAGGGAGCAGTACTTC. The rearrangement uses TRBV18 and TRBJ2-7; D gene uncertain. The CDR3 covers 13 residues. The germline V gene has CDR1 KGHSH and CDR2 LQKENI. V dropped 0 bases and J dropped 7 bases, with 10 bases sitting between them.

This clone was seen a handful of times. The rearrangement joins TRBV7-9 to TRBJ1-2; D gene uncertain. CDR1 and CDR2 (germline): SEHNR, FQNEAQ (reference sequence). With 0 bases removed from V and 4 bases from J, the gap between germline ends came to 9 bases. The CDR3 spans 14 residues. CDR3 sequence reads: CASSLAPGSYGYTF. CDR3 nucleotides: TGTGCCAGCAGCTTAGCTCCGGGGTCCTATGGCTACACCTTC.

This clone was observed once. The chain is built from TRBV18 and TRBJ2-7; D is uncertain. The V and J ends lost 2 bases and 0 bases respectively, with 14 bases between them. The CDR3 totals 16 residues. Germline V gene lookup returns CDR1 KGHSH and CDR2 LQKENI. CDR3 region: CASSPGKAYSSYEQYF. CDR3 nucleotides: TGTGCCAGCTCACCAGGAAAAGCCTACAGCTCCTACGAGCAGTACTTC.